The present entry profiles one TCR beta chain with its context. Its antigen is currently unknown. Replicate PCRs from sorted subsets contained 200 ng DNA, which is around 30,000 T cell genomes. This table comes from immunoSEQ multiplex PCR, and its TCRdb copy is limited to in-frame clones, with some not included. The sample yields around 2,000,000 clones, 95% seen once. This sample is part of a study of shared clonotypes between healthy human individuals. Study results and limitations: Shared clonotypes across all four donors exceeded non-shared ones in generation probability.

The V end was cut by 3 bases, the J end by 0 bases, with 11 bases between. The CDR3 covers 15 residues. Per the germline V gene, CDR1 is LNHNV and CDR2 is YYDKDF (reference sequence). This sequence joins TRBV15 and TRBJ1-2, with D maybe TRBD1 (6 bases). Material: naive CD4+ T cells sorted from blood. The subset: CD45RA+ positively selected. This TCR was sampled from a young man in good health. In nucleotides, the CDR3 is TGTGCCACCAGCAGCCGGGACAAAGCTAACTATGGCTACACCTTC. This gives the protein CATSSRDKANYGYTF.